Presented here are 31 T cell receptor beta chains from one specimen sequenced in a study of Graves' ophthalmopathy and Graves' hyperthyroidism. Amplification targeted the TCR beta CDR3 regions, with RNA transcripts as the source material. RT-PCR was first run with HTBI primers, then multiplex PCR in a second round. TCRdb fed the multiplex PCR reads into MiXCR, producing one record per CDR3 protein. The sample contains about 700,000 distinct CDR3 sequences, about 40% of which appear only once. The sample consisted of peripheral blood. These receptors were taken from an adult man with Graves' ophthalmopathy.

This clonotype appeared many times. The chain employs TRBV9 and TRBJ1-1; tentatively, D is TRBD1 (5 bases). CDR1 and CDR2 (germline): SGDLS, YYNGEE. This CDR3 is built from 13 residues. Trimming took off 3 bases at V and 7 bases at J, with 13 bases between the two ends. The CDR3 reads CASSAGGAVEAFF. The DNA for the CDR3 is TGTGCCAGCAGCGCGGGTGGGGCAGTTGAAGCTTTCTTT.

The chain's CDR3 is CATSDLTGNEQFF. In DNA, the CDR3 is TGTGCCACCAGTGATTTGACCGGCAATGAGCAGTTCTTC. V usage is TRBV24-1 and J usage is TRBJ2-1, with D unresolved. The V gene lost 0 bases and the J gene lost 6 bases, with 5 bases spanning the gap. The CDR3 is made up of 13 amino acids. Germline CDR1 is KGHDR and CDR2 is SFDVKD.

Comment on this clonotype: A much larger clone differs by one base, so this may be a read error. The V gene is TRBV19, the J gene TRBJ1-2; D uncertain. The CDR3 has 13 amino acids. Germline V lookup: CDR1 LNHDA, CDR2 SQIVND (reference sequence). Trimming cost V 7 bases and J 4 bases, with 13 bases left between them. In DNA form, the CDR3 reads TGTGCCAGTAAGGAGGTCGGGAGCTATGGCTACACCTTC. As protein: CASKEVGSYGYTF.

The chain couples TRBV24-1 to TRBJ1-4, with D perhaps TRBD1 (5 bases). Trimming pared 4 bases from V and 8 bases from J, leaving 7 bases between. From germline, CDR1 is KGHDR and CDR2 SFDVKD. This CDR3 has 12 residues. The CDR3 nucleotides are TGTGCCACCAGTGACCCAGGGGAAAAACTGTTTTTT. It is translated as CATSDPGEKLFF.

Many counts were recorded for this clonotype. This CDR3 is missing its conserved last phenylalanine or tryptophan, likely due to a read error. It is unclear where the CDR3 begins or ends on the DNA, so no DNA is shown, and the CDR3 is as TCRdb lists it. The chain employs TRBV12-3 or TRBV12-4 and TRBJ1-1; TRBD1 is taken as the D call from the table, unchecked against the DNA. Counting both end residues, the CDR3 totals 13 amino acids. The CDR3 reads CASSLDGTGKVSL.

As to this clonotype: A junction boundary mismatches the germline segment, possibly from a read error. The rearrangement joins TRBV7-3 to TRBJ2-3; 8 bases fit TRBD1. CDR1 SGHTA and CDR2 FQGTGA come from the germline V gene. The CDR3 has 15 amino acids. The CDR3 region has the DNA TGTGCTAGCAGCCCTGGACAGGGTATCACAGATACGCAGTGTTTT. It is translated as CASSPGQGITDTQCF.

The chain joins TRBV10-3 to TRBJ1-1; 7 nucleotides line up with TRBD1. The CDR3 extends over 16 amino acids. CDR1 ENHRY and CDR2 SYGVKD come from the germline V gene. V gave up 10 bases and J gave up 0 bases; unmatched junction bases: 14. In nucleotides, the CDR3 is TGTGCCAGCATGGGGGGGGCAGGGGGTCTGAACACTGAAGCTTTCTTT. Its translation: CASMGGAGGLNTEAFF.

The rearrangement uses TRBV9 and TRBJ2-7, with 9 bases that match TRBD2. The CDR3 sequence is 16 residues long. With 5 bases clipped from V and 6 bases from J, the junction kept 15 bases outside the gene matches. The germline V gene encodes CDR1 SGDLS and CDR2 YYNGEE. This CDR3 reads CASSYQSGGTGGEQYF. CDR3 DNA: TGTGCCAGCAGTTACCAGAGCGGGGGGACCGGTGGCGAGCAGTACTTC.

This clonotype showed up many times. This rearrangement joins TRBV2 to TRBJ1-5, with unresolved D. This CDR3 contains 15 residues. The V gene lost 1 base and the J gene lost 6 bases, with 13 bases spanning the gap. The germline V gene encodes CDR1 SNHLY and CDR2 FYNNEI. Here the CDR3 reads CASSEGTRRGQPQHF. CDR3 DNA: TGTGCCAGCAGTGAAGGGACCCGCCGAGGTCAGCCCCAGCATTTT.

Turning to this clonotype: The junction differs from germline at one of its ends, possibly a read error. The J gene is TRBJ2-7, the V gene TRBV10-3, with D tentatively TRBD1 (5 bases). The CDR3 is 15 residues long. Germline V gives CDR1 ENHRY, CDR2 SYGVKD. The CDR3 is CASSTGQMSSYEQYF. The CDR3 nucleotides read TGTGCCAGCAGTACCGGACAAATGAGCTCCTACGAGCAGTACTTC.

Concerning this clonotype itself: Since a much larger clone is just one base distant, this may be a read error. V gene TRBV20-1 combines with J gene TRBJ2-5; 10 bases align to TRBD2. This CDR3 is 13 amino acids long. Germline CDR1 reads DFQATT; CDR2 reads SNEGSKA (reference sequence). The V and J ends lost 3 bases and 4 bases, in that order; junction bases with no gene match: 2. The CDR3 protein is CSARTSGLETQYF. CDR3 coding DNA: TGCAGTGCTAGGACTAGCGGGCTAGAGACCCAGTACTTC.

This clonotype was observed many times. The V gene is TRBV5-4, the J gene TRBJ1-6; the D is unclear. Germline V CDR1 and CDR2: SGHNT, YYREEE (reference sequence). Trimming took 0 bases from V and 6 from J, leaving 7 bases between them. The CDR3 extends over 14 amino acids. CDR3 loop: CASSLASFNSPLHF. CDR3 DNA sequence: TGTGCCAGCAGCTTGGCTTCTTTTAATTCACCCCTCCACTTT. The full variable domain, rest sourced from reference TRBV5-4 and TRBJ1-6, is ETGVTQSPTHLIKTRGQQVTLRCSSQSGHNTVSWYQQALGQGPQFIFQYYREEENGRGNFPPRFSGLQFPNYSSELNVNALELDDSALYLCASSLASFNSPLHFGNGTRLTVT.

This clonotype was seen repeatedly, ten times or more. CDR3 in amino acids: CSGALLQDEAFF. CDR3 nucleotides: TGCAGCGGGGCCCTGTTACAGGATGAAGCTTTCTTT. The rearrangement uses TRBV29-1 and TRBJ1-1, with D possibly matching TRBD1 (5 bases). Germline loops: CDR1 SQVTM, CDR2 ANQGSEA. CDR3 length equals 12 residues. V gave up 7 bases and J gave up 7 bases, with 16 bases separating them.

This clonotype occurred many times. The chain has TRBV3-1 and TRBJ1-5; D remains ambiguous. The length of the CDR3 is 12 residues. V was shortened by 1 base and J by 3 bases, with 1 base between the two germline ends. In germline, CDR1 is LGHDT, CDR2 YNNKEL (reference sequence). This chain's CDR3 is CASSQANQPQHF. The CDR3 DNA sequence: TGTGCCAGCAGCCAAGCCAATCAGCCCCAGCATTTT.

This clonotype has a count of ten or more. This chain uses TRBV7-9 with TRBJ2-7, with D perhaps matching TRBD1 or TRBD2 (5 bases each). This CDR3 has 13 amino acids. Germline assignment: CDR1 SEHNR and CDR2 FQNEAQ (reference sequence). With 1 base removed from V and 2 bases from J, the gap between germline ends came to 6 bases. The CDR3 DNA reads TGTGCCAGCAGCTTAGGGGACCCCTACGAGCAGTACTTC. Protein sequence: CASSLGDPYEQYF.

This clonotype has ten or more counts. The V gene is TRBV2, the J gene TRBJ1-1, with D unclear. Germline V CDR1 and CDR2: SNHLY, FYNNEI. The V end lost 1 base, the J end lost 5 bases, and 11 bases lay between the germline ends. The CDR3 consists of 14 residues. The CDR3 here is CASSEDRSFTEAFF. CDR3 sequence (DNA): TGTGCCAGCAGTGAAGATAGGAGTTTTACTGAAGCTTTCTTT.

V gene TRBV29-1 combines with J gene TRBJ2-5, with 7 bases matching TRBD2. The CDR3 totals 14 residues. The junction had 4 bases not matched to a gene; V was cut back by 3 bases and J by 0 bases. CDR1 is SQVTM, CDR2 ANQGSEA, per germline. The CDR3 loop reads CSVESSGHQETQYF. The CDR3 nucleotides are TGCAGCGTTGAGTCTAGCGGACACCAAGAGACCCAGTACTTC.

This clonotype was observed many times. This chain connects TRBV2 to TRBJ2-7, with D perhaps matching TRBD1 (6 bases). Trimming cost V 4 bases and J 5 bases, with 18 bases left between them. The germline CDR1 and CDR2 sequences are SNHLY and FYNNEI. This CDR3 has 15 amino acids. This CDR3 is CASSGTGNRADEQYF. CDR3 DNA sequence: TGTGCCAGCAGTGGAACAGGGAACAGGGCAGACGAGCAGTACTTC.

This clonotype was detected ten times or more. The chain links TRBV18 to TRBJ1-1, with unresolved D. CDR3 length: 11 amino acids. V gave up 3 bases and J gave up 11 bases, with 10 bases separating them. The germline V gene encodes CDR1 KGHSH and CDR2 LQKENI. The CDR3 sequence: CASSPHGMAFF. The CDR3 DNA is TGTGCCAGCTCACCTCATGGGATGGCTTTCTTT. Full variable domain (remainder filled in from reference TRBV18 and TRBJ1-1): NAGVMQNPRHLVRRRGQEARLRCSPMKGHSHVYWYRQLPEEGLKFMVYLQKENIIDESGMPKERFSAEFPKEGPSILRIQQVVRGDSAAYFCASSPHGMAFFGQGTRLTVV.

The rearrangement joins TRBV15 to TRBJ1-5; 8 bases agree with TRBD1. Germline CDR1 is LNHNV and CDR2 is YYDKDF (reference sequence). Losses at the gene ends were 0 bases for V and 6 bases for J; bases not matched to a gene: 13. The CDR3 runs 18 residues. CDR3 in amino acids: CATSRDGSTGVEGQPQHF. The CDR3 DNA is TGTGCCACCAGCAGAGACGGTTCGACAGGGGTGGAGGGTCAGCCCCAGCATTTT.

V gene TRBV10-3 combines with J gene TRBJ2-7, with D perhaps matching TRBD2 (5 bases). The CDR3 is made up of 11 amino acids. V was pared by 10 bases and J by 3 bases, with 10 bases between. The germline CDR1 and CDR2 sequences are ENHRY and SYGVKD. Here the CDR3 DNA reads TGTGCCAGCGAGGGATTCTACGAGCAGTACTTC. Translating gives CASEGFYEQYF.

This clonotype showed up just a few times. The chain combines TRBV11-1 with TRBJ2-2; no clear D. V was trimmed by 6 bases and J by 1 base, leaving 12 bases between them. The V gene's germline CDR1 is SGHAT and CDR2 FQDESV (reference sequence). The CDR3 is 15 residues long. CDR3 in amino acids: CASSSWAQNTGELFF. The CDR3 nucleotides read TGTGCCAGCAGTTCGTGGGCCCAGAACACCGGGGAGCTGTTTTTT. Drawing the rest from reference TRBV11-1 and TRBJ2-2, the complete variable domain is EAEVAQSPRYKITEKSQAVAFWCDPISGHATLYWYRQILGQGPELLVQFQDESVVDDSQLPKDRFSAERLKGVDSTLKIQPAELGDSAMYLCASSSWAQNTGELFFGEGSRLTVL.

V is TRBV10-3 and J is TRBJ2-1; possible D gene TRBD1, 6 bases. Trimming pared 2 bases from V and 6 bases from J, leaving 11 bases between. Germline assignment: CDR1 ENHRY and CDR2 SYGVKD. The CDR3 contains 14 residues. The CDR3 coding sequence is TGTGCCATCAGTGAGGCCAGGGGTCGCAATGAGCAGTTCTTC. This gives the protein CAISEARGRNEQFF.

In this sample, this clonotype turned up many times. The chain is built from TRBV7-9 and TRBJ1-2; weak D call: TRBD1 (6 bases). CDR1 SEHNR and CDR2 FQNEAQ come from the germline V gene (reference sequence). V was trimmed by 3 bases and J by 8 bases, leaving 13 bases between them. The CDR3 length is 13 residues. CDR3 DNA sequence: TGTGCCAGCAGCTTGGGGACATTGCGAGGCTACACCTTC. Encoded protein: CASSLGTLRGYTF.

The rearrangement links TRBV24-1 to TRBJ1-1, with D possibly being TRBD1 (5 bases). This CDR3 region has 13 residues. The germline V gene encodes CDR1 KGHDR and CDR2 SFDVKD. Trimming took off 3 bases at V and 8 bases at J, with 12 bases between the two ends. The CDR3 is CATSDGGTGEAFF. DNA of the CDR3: TGTGCCACCAGTGATGGGGGGACGGGAGAAGCTTTCTTT.

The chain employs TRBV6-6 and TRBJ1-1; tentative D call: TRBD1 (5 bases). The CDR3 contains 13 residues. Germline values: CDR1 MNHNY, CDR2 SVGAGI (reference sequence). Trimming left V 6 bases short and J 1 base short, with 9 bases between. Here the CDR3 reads CASRWGGNTEAFF. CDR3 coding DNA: TGTGCCAGCAGGTGGGGCGGGAACACTGAAGCTTTCTTT.

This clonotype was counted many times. CDR3 nucleotides: TGTGCCAGCAGCCCGACCGGGACAGGTGGTGAAAAACTGTTTTTT. This translates into CASSPTGTGGEKLFF. V gene TRBV7-9 combines with J gene TRBJ1-4; 8 positions agree with TRBD1. After removal of 5 bases from V and 7 bases from J, the junction contained 9 bases not matched to a gene. There are 15 residues in the CDR3. Per the germline V gene, CDR1 is SEHNR and CDR2 is FQNEAQ (reference sequence).

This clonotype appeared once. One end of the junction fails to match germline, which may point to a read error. The CDR3 protein is CACSASGQGTNQPQHF. As DNA, the CDR3 is TGTGCCTGCAGTGCTTCGGGACAGGGGACCAATCAGCCCCAGCATTTT. V is TRBV2 and J is TRBJ1-5, with 10 bases lining up with TRBD1. The CDR3 loop spans 16 amino acids. The V gene's germline CDR1 is SNHLY and CDR2 FYNNEI.

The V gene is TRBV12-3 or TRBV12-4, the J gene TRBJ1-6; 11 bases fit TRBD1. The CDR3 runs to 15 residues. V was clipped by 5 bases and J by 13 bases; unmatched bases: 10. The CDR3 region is CASSPTGTGGNPLHF. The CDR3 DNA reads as TGTGCCAGCAGTCCAACAGGGACAGGGGGAAATCCCCTCCACTTT.

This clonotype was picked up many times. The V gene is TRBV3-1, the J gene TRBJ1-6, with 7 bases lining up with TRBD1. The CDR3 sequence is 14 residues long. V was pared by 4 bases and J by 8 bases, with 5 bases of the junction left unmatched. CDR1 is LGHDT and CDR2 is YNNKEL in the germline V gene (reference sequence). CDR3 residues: CASSLTGRYSPLHF. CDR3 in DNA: TGTGCCAGCAGCCTGACAGGGAGATATTCACCCCTCCACTTT.

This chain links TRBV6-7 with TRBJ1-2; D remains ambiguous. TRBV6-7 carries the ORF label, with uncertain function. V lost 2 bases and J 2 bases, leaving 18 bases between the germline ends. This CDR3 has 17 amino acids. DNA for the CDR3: TGTGCCAGCAGTTACGTCCGAAAAGTACCCCGGAACTATGGCTACACCTTC. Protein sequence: CASSYVRKVPRNYGYTF.